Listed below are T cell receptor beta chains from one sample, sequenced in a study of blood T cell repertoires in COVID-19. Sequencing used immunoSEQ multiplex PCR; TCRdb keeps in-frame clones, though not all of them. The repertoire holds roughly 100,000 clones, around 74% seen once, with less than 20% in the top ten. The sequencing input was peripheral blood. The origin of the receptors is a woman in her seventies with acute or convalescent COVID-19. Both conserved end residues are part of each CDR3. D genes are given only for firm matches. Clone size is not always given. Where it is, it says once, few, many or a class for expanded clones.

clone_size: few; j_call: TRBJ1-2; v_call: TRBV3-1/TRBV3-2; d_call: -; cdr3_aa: CASSLNRVNYGYTF; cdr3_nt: TGTGCCAGCAGCCTAAACAGAGTGAACTATGGCTACACCTTC
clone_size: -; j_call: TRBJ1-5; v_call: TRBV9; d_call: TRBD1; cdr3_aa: CASGTEPNQPQHF; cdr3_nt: TGTGCCAGCGGGACAGAACCCAATCAGCCCCAGCATTTT
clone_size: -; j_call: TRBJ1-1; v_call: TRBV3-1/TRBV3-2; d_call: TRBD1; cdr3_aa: CASSQVYRGRAEAFF; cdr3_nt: TGTGCCAGCAGCCAAGTATACAGGGGAAGGGCTGAAGCTTTCTTT
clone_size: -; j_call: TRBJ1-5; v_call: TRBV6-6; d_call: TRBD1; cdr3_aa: CASRERTGVTQPQHF; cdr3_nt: TGTGCCAGCAGGGAAAGGACAGGGGTGACTCAGCCCCAGCATTTT
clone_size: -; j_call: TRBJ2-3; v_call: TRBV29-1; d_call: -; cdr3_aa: CSVGPGGTDTQYF; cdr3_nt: TGCAGCGTTGGGCCGGGGGGCACAGATACGCAGTATTTT
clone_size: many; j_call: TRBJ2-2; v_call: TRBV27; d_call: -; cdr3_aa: CASRQGITGELFF; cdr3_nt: TGTGCCAGCAGACAGGGTATCACCGGGGAGCTGTTTTTT
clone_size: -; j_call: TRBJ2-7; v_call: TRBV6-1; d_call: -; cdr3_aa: CASSEAGGQSSYEQYF; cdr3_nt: TGTGCCAGCAGTGAAGCGGGGGGTCAGAGCTCCTACGAGCAGTACTTC
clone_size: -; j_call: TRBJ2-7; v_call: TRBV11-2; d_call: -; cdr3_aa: CASSLPGSYEQYF; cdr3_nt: TGTGCCAGCAGCCTTCCGGGATCCTACGAGCAGTACTTC
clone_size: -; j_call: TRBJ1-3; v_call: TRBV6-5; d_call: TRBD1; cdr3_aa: CASSLGQGGSGNTIYF; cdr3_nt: TGTGCCAGCAGTTTGGGACAGGGGGGCTCTGGAAACACCATATATTTT
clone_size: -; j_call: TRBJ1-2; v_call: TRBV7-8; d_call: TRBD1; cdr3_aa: CASSLSRGPSYGYTF; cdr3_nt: TGTGCCAGCAGCCTTTCAAGGGGGCCTAGCTATGGCTACACCTTC
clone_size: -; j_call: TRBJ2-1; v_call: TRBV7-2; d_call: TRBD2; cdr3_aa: CASSPSGGVNEQFF; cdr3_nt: TGTGCCAGCAGCCCTAGCGGGGGGGTAAATGAGCAGTTCTTC
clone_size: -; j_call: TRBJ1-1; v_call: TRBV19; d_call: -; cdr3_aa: CASSSRTGGPRNTEAFF; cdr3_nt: TGTGCCAGTAGTAGCAGGACGGGGGGGCCTAGGAACACTGAAGCTTTCTTT
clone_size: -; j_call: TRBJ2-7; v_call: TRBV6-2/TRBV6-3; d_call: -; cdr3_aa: CASSPAGLGSYEQYF; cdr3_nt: TGTGCCAGCAGCCCGGCAGGACTGGGCTCCTACGAGCAGTACTTC
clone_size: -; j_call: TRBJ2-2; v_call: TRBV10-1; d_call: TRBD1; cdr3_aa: CASSGHRGAGELFF; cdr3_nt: TGCGCCAGCAGTGGACACAGGGGTGCCGGGGAGCTGTTTTTT
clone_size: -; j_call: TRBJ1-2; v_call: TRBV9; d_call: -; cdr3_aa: CASSVAEGAYYGYTF; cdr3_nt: TGTGCCAGCAGCGTGGCCGAAGGAGCCTACTATGGCTACACCTTC
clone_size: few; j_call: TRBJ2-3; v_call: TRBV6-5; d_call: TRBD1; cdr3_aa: CASSSLTGGTDTQYF; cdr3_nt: TGTGCCAGCAGCAGCCTGACAGGGGGAACAGATACGCAGTATTTT
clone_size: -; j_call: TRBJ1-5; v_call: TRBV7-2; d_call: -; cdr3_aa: CASSYYRADQPQHF; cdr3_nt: TGTGCCAGCAGCTACTACAGGGCCGATCAGCCCCAGCATTTT
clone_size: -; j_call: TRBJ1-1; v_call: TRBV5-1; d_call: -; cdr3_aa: CASSLDSGNTEAFF; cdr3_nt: TGCGCCAGCAGCTTGGATTCCGGGAACACTGAAGCTTTCTTT
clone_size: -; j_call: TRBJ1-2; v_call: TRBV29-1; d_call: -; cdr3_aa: CSVAGLREGYTF; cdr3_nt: TGCAGCGTTGCGGGACTTCGCGAAGGCTACACCTTC
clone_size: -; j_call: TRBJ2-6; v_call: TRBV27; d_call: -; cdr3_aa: CASSPLSGANVLTF; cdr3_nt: TGTGCCAGCAGTCCACTCTCTGGGGCCAACGTCCTGACTTTC
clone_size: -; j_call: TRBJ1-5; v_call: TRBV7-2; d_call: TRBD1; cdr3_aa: CASSVTGTAGGQPQHF; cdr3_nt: TGTGCCAGCAGCGTCACCGGGACAGCGGGAGGACAGCCCCAGCATTTT
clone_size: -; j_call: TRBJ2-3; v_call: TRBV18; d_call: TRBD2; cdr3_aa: CASSPGGGYTDTQYF; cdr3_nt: TGTGCCAGCTCACCGGGGGGGGGATACACAGATACGCAGTATTTT
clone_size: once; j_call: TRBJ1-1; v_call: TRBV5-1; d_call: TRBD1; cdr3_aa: CASSWGQGPTEAFF; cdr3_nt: TGCGCCAGCAGCTGGGGACAGGGTCCCACTGAAGCTTTCTTT
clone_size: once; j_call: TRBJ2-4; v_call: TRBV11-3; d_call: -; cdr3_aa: CASSPGQTRGKNIQYF; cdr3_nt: TGTGCCAGCAGCCCGGGACAGACTAGAGGCAAAAACATTCAGTACTTC
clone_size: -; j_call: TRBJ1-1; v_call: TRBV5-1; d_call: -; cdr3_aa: CASSLGLDRNTEAFF; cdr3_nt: TGCGCCAGCAGCTTGGGACTCGACAGGAACACTGAAGCTTTCTTT
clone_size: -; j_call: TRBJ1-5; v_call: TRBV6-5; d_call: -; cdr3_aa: CASSLDRDSNQPQHF; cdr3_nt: TGTGCCAGCAGTCTGGACAGAGATAGCAATCAGCCCCAGCATTTT
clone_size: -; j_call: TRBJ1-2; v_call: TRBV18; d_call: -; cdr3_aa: CASSPFGEDGYTF; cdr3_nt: TGTGCCAGCTCACCTTTCGGGGAGGATGGCTACACCTTC
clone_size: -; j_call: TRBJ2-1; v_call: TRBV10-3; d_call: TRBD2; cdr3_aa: CAIGVAGVNEQFF; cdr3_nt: TGTGCCATCGGAGTAGCGGGGGTCAATGAGCAGTTCTTC
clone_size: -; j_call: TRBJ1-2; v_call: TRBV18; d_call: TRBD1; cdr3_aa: CASRMTGADYGYTF; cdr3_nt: TGTGCCAGCCGAATGACAGGGGCCGACTATGGCTACACCTTC
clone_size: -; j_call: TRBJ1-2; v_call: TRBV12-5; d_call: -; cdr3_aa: CASGLVPGQVLYGYTF; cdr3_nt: TGTGCTAGTGGTTTGGTACCCGGCCAGGTTCTCTATGGCTACACCTTC
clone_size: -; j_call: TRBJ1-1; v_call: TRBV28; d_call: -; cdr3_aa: CASSLRAGRAFF; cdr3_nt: TGTGCCAGCAGTTTAAGGGCAGGGCGGGCTTTCTTT
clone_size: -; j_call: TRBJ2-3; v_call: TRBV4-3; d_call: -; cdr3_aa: CASSQEGARADTQYF; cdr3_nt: TGCGCCAGCAGCCAAGAAGGGGCTCGCGCGGATACGCAGTATTTT
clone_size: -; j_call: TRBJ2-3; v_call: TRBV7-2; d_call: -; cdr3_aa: CASRLKGGGDTQYF; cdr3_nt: TGTGCCAGCAGGTTAAAGGGAGGGGGGGATACGCAGTATTTT
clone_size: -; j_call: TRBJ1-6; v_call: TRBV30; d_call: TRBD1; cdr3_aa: CAWSAGQGISPLHF; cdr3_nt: TGTGCCTGGAGTGCCGGACAGGGAATCTCACCCCTCCACTTT
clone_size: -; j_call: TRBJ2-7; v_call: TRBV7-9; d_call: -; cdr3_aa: CASSLSGSYEQYF; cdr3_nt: TGTGCCAGCAGCCTTAGCGGCTCCTACGAGCAGTACTTC
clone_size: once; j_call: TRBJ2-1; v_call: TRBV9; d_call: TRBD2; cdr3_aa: CASSVGSGVGTYNEQFF; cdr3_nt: TGTGCCAGCAGCGTCGGTAGCGGGGTAGGGACCTACAATGAGCAGTTCTTC
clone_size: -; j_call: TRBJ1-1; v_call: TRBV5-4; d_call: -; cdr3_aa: CASSLGSGGPNTEAFF; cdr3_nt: TGTGCCAGCAGCTTGGGATCGGGGGGTCCAAACACTGAAGCTTTCTTT
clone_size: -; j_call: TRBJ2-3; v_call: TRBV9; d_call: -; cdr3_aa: CASSGDYSSYTDTQYF; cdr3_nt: TGTGCCAGCAGCGGAGACTACTCCTCTTACACAGATACGCAGTATTTT